This entry is about one T cell receptor beta chain. Its antigen is unidentified. The data are from a study of radiotherapy plus CTLA-4 blockade in lung cancer. Turning to the study itself: Objective responses occurred in roughly 20% of patients; about 31% had disease control.

V was trimmed by 9 bases and J by 2 bases, leaving 24 bases between them. Germline assignment: CDR1 SNHLY and CDR2 FYNNEI. The CDR3 consists of 17 residues. Study-wide results and limits: Researchers report tumor-derived TCR clones expanding in blood after radiotherapy plus ipilimumab.

Sequencing was performed with immunoSEQ multiplex PCR; in TCRdb, only in-frame clones are kept and a portion is missing. The sample consists of roughly 32,000 clones, approximately 70% of them appearing once. Enrolled patients, whose metastatic non-small-cell lung cancer was chemo-refractory, received focal radiation plus CTLA-4 blockade with ipilimumab. This chain joins TRBV2 and TRBJ2-3; no definite D call. The starting material was peripheral blood, obtained from a patient treated with radiotherapy plus ipilimumab. The clonotype was recovered from a human donor with non-small cell lung cancer who had stable disease on radiotherapy plus ipilimumab. Here the CDR3 reads CASTPTAIGVYTDTQYF. DNA for the CDR3: TGTGCCAGTACCCCCACAGCCATTGGCGTTTACACAGATACGCAGTATTTT. The complete variable domain, with remaining parts taken from reference TRBV2 and TRBJ2-3, reads EPEVTQTPSHQVTQMGQEVILRCVPISNHLYFYWYRQILGQKVEFLVSFYNNEISEKSEIFDDQFSVERPDGSNFTLKIRSTKLEDSAMYFCASTPTAIGVYTDTQYFGPGTRLTVL.